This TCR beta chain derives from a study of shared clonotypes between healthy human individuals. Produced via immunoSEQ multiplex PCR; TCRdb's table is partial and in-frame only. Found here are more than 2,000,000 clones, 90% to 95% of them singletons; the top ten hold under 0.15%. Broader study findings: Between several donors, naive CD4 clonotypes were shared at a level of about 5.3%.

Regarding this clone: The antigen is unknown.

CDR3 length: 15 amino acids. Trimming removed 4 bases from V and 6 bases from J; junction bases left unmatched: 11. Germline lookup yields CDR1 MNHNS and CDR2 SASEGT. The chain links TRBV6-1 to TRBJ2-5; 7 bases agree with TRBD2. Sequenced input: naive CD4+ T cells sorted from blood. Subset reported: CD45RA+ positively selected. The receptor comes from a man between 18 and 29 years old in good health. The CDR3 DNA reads TGTGCCAGCAGTGGGGGGGAGGGCGTATCGAAGACCCAGTACTTC. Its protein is CASSGGEGVSKTQYF.